Listed below are T cell receptor beta chains from one sample, sequenced in a study of cytomegalovirus exposure and HLA in healthy donors. Sequencing was performed with immunoSEQ multiplex PCR; in TCRdb, only in-frame clones are kept and a portion is missing. The repertoire consists of 100,000 to 120,000 clones, with about 80% occurring once and the leading ten covering less than 5.5%. The sequencing sample was made of PBMCs. The receptor source for this set is a woman younger than 45 in good health and CMV-seropositive. The CDR3 runs from the conserved cysteine through the conserved F or W. D genes are given only for firm matches. The listing skips clone size in some rows; elsewhere it reads once, few, many or a size class.

-	-	TRBV6-4	16	TRBJ1-5	TGTGCCAGCAGTGACCTGCTTCCAGGGGACAATCAGCCCCAGCATTTT	CASSDLLPGDNQPQHF
TRBD2	-	TRBV7-9	16	TRBJ2-5	TGTTCCAGCAGCTTCCGGACTAGCGGGGCCCAAGAGACCCAGTACTTC	CSSSFRTSGAQETQYF
-	-	TRBV25-1	16	TRBJ2-3	TGTGCCAGCAGTCGTGGGGGCGCGTCTAGCACAGATACGCAGTATTTT	CASSRGGASSTDTQYF
-	-	TRBV2	11	TRBJ2-5	TGTGCCAGCAGGACAGAAGAGACCCAGTACTTC	CASRTEETQYF
-	-	TRBV11-1	13	TRBJ1-1	TGTGCCAGCAGCTTAGAATCGAGGGAGCGGGCTTTCTTT	CASSLESRERAFF
-	few	TRBV14	14	TRBJ1-3	TGTGCCAGCAGCCAAACATTCTCTGGAAACACCATATATTTT	CASSQTFSGNTIYF
-	once	TRBV7-9	13	TRBJ2-7	TGTGCCAGCAGCTTAGATGTTACCTACGAGCAGTACTTC	CASSLDVTYEQYF
-	once	TRBV5-1	15	TRBJ1-1	TGCGCCAGCAGCTTGTGGTTGGGGCGGAACACTGAAGCTTTCTTT	CASSLWLGRNTEAFF
-	-	TRBV4-1	14	TRBJ1-2	TGCGCCAGCAGCCAAGAAGCAGGGGACTATGGCTACACCTTC	CASSQEAGDYGYTF
-	-	TRBV30	11	TRBJ1-1	TGTGCCTGGACAAAGAACACTGAAGCTTTCTTT	CAWTKNTEAFF
TRBD2	-	TRBV7-2	16	TRBJ2-7	TGTGCCAGCAGCCGCGGACTAGCGGGGGAATCCTACGAGCAGTACTTC	CASSRGLAGESYEQYF
-	few	TRBV2	14	TRBJ1-6	TGTGCCAGCAGTGAAGGGCGCCTTCTGAGGTCCCTCCACTTT	CASSEGRLLRSLHF
TRBD2	-	TRBV6-4	13	TRBJ2-1	TGTGCCAGCAGTGACTCGAGAGGGACTAGGCAGTTCTTC	CASSDSRGTRQFF
-	-	TRBV11-3	18	TRBJ2-2	TGTGCCAGCAGCTTAGTTGTGGGCGGGCCATGGGGCACCGGGGAGCTGTTTTTT	CASSLVVGGPWGTGELFF
TRBD2	-	TRBV4-2	14	TRBJ2-1	TGTGCCAGCAGCCAAGAGGGACTATTTACTGAGCAGTTCTTC	CASSQEGLFTEQFF
TRBD1	once	TRBV2	17	TRBJ1-5	TGTGCCAGCATACGGGACAGGGGATATGGTGACAATCAGCCCCAGCATTTT	CASIRDRGYGDNQPQHF
-	-	TRBV27	13	TRBJ1-1	TGTGCCGGCAGTCCCCCTGCGCACACTGAAGCTTTCTTT	CAGSPPAHTEAFF
TRBD1	-	TRBV4-1	14	TRBJ2-7	TGCGCCAGCAGCCAAGGGGACAGGCTCCACGAGCAGTACTTC	CASSQGDRLHEQYF
-	-	TRBV10-2	16	TRBJ1-6	TGCGCCAGCAGTGAGTCTAGAGTTTCCTATAATTCACCCCTCCACTTT	CASSESRVSYNSPLHF
-	-	TRBV2	13	TRBJ2-7	TGTGTCAGCAAGGAGGAGGCGGCATACGAGCAGTACTTC	CVSKEEAAYEQYF
TRBD2	-	TRBV29-1	15	TRBJ2-7	TGCAGCGTTGTGACCCGTCGGGAGGGGGCCTACGAGCAGTACTTC	CSVVTRREGAYEQYF
TRBD2	-	TRBV30	15	TRBJ2-1	TGTGCCTGGGGGCGTAGCGGGAGCTCCTACAATGAGCAGTTCTTC	CAWGRSGSSYNEQFF
-	once	TRBV30	14	TRBJ1-1	TGTGCCTGGAGTGCCCCCAGGGGTCTGGGTGAAGCTTTCTTT	CAWSAPRGLGEAFF
-	few	TRBV4-2	14	TRBJ1-1	TGTGCCAGCAGCCTAAAGGCGGGGAACACTGAAGCTTTCTTT	CASSLKAGNTEAFF